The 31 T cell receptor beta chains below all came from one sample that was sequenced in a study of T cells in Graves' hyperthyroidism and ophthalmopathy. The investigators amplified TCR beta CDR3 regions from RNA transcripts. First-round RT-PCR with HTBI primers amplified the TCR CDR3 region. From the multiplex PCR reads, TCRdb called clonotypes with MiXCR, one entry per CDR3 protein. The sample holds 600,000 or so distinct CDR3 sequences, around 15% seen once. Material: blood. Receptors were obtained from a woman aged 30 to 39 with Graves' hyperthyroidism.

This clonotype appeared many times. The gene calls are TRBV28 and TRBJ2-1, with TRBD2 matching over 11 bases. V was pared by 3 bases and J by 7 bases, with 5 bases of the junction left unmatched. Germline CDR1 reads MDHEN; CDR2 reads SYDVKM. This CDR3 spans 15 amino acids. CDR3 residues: CASSFSGRALNEQFF. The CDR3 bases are TGTGCCAGCAGTTTTAGCGGGAGGGCCCTAAATGAGCAGTTCTTC.

For the CDR3, the DNA is TGCAGCGTTGCACCGGGACAGGGGGCAGGTGAGCAGTACTTC. This codes for CSVAPGQGAGEQYF. The chain carries TRBV29-1 and TRBJ2-7, with 12 nucleotides matching TRBD1. V gave up 4 bases and J gave up 7 bases; unmatched junction bases: 8. This CDR3 is built from 14 residues. CDR1 and CDR2 (germline): SQVTM, ANQGSEA.

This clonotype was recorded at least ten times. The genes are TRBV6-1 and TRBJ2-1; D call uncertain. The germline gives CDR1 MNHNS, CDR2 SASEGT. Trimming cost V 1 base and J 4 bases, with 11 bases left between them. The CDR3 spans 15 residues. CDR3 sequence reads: CASSEGTYSYNEQFF. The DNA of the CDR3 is TGTGCCAGCAGTGAAGGGACGTATTCGTACAATGAGCAGTTCTTC.

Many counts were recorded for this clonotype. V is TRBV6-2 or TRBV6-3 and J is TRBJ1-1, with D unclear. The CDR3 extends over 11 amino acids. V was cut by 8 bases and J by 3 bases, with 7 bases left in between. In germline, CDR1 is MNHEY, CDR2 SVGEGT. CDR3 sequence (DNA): TGTGCCAGCGGGAGCTACACTGAAGCTTTCTTT. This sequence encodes CASGSYTEAFF.

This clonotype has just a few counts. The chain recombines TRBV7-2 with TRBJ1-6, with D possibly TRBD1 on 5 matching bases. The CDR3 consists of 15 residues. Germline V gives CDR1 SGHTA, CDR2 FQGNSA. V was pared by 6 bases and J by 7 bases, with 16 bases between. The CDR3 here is CASRPEGYKNSPLHF. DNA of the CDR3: TGTGCCAGCAGGCCAGAGGGGTATAAGAATTCACCCCTCCACTTT.

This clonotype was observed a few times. CDR3 protein: CASSLRRFSGAEPQHF. CDR3 coding DNA: TGTGCCAGCAGTTTGCGCCGTTTCTCAGGGGCCGAGCCCCAGCATTTT. The gene calls are TRBV28 and TRBJ1-5, with D tentatively TRBD1 (6 bases). V lost 3 bases, J lost 8 bases, and 20 bases lay in between. From germline, CDR1 is MDHEN and CDR2 SYDVKM. The CDR3 totals 16 residues. Complete variable domain (other parts from reference TRBV28 and TRBJ1-5): DVKVTQSSRYLVKRTGEKVFLECVQDMDHENMFWYRQDPGLGLRLIYFSYDVKMKEKGDIPEGYSVSREKKERFSLILESASTNQTSMYLCASSLRRFSGAEPQHFGDGTRLSIL.

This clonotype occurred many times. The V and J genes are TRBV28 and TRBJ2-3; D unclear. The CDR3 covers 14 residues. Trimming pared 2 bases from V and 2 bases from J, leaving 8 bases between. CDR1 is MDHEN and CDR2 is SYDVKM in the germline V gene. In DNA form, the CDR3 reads TGTGCCAGCAGTTTAGGCAACCCCACAGATACGCAGTATTTT. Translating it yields CASSLGNPTDTQYF.

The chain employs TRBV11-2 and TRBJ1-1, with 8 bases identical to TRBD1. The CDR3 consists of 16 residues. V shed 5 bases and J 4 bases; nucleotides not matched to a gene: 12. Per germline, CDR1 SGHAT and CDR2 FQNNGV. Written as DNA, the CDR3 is TGTGCCAGCAGCCTGTCCGGGACAGGCCTCTTCACTGAAGCTTTCTTT. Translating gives CASSLSGTGLFTEAFF.

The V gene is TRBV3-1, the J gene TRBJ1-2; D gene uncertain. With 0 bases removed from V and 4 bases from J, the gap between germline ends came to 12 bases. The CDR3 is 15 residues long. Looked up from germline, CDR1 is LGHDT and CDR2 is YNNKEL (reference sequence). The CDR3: CASSQDRRDGYGYTF. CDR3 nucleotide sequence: TGTGCCAGCAGCCAAGATCGTAGGGATGGCTATGGCTACACCTTC.

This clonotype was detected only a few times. CDR3 bases: TGTGCCAGCAGCTCCCCAAGGAGACAGAGCTCCTACGAGCAGTACTTC. As protein: CASSSPRRQSSYEQYF. V usage is TRBV7-9 and J usage is TRBJ2-7; a weak D match, TRBD1 (5 bases). The length of the CDR3 is 16 residues. V gave up 4 bases and J gave up 0 bases, with 16 bases separating them. Germline loops: CDR1 SEHNR, CDR2 FQNEAQ (reference sequence).

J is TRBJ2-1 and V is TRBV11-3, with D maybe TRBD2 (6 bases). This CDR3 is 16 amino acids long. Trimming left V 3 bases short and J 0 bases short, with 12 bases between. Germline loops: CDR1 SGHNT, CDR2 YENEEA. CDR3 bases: TGTGCCAGCAGCTTGGAGGGCGGGATCTCCTACAATGAGCAGTTCTTC. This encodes CASSLEGGISYNEQFF. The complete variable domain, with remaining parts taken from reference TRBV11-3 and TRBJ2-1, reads EAGVVQSPRYKIIEKKQPVAFWCNPISGHNTLYWYLQNLGQGPELLIRYENEEAVDDSQLPKDRFSAERLKGVDSTLKIQPAELGDSAVYLCASSLEGGISYNEQFFGPGTRLTVL.

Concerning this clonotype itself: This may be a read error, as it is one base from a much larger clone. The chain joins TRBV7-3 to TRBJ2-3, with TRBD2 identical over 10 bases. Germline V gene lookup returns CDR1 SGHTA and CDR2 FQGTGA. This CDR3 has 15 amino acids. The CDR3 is CANSLAGVGPDTQYF. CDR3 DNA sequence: TGTGCCAACAGCCTAGCGGGAGTGGGCCCAGATACGCAGTATTTT.

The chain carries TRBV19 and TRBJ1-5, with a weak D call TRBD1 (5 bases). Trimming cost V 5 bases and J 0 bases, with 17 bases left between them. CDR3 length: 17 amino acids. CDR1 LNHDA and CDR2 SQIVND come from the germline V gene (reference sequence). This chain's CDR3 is CASSRPWEGLSNQPQHF. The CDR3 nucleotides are TGTGCCAGTAGTCGGCCGTGGGAGGGACTTAGCAATCAGCCCCAGCATTTT.

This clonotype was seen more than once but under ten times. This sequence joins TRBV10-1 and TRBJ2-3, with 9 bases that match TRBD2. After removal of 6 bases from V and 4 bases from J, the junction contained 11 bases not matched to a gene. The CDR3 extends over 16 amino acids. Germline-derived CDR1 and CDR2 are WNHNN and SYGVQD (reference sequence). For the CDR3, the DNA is TGCGCCAGCAGCGAGACTAGCGGCGCCTACGCAGATACGCAGTATTTT. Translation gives CASSETSGAYADTQYF.

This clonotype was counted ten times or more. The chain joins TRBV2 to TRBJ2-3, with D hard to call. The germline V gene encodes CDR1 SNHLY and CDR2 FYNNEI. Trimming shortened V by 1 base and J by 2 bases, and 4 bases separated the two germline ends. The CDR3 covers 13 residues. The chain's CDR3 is CASSEGLTDTQYF. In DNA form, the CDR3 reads TGTGCCAGCAGTGAAGGACTCACAGATACGCAGTATTTT.

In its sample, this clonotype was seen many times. CDR3 sequence reads: CASSPGTSGRWVREQFF. CDR3 nucleotide sequence: TGTGCCAGCAGCCCGGGTACTAGCGGGAGATGGGTCAGGGAGCAGTTCTTC. The chain has TRBV7-9 and TRBJ2-1, with 11 bases lining up with TRBD2. CDR1 and CDR2 (germline): SEHNR, FQNEAQ (reference sequence). CDR3 length: 17 amino acids. J lost 10 bases, V lost 5 bases, and 16 bases had no gene match.

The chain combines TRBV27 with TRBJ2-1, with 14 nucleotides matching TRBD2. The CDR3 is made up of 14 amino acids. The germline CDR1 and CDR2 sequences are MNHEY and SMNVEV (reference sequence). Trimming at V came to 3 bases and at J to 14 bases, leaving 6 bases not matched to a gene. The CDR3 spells CASSFGLAGGVEFF. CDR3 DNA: TGTGCCAGCAGTTTCGGACTAGCGGGAGGCGTCGAGTTCTTC.

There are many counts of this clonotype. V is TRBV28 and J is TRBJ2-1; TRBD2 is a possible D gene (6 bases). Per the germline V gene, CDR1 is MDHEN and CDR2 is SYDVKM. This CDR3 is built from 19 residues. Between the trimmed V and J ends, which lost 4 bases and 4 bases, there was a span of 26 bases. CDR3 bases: TGTGCCAGCAGTTCCTCCTCGTACGGGACTCCCCAACCTTACAATGAGCAGTTCTTC. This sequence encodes CASSSSSYGTPQPYNEQFF.

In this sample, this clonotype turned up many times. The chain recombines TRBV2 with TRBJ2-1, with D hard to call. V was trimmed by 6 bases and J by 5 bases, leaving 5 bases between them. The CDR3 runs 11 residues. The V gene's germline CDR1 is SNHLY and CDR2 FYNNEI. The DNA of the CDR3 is TGTGCCAGCAGCGTTAACAATGAGCAGTTCTTC. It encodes CASSVNNEQFF. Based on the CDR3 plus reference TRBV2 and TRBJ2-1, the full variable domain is EPEVTQTPSHQVTQMGQEVILRCVPISNHLYFYWYRQILGQKVEFLVSFYNNEISEKSEIFDDQFSVERPDGSNFTLKIRSTKLEDSAMYFCASSVNNEQFFGPGTRLTVL.

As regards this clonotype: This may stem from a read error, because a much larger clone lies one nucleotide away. The CDR3 reads CSAEGSGKLNEQFF. CDR3 in DNA: TGCAGCGCCGAGGGTAGCGGGAAGCTGAATGAGCAGTTCTTC. J is TRBJ2-1 and V is TRBV29-1, with TRBD2 matching 8 bases. V was clipped by 7 bases and J by 7 bases; unmatched bases: 12. CDR1 is SQVTM and CDR2 is ANQGSEA in the germline V gene. This CDR3 contains 14 residues.

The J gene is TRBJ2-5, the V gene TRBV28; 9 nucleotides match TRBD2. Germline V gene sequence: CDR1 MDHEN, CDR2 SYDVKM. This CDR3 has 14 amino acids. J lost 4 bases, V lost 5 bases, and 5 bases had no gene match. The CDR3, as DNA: TGTGCCAGCAGTCAAGCGGGAGGACGAGAGACCCAGTACTTC. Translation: CASSQAGGRETQYF. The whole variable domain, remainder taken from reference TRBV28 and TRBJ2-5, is DVKVTQSSRYLVKRTGEKVFLECVQDMDHENMFWYRQDPGLGLRLIYFSYDVKMKEKGDIPEGYSVSREKKERFSLILESASTNQTSMYLCASSQAGGRETQYFGPGTRLLVL.

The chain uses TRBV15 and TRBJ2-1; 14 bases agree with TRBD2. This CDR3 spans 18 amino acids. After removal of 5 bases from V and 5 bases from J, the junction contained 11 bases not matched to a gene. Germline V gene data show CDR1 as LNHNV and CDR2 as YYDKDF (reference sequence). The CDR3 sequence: CATSGGGLAGVKHNEQFF. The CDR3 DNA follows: TGTGCCACCAGCGGGGGGGGACTAGCGGGAGTTAAACACAATGAGCAGTTCTTC.

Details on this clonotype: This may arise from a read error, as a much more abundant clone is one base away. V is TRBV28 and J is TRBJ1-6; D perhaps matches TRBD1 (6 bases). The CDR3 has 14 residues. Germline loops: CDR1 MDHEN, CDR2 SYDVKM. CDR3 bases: TGTGCCAGCAGTTTTGGAGGGACGGGGACACCCCCCCACTTT. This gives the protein CASSFGGTGTPPHF.

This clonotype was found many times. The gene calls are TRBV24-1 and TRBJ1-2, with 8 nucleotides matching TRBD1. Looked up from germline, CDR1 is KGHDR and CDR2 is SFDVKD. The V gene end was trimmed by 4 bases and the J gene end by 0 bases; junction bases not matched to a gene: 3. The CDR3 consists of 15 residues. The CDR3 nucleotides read TGTGCCACCAGTGACGGACAGGGTCCTAACTATGGCTACACCTTC. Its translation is CATSDGQGPNYGYTF.

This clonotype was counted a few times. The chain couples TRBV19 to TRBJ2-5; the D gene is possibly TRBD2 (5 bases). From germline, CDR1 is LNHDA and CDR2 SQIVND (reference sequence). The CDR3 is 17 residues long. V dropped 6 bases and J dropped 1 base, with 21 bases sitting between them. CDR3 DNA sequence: TGTGCCAGTAGCCACGAGGGCCGAAGAAGCATCCAAGAGACCCAGTACTTC. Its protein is CASSHEGRRSIQETQYF.

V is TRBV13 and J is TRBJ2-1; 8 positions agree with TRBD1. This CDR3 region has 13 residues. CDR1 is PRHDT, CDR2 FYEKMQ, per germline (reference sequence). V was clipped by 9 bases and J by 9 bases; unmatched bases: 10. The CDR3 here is CASLSRGLGEQFF. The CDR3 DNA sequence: TGTGCCAGTCTTTCCAGGGGGCTCGGTGAGCAGTTCTTC.

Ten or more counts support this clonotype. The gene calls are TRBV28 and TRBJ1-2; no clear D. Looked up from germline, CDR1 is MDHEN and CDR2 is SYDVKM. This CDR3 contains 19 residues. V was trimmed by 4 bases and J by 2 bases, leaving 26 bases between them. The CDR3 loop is CASSYPTEIPHIVNYGYTF. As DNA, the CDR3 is TGTGCCAGCAGTTACCCGACTGAAATCCCGCACATTGTCAACTATGGCTACACCTTC.

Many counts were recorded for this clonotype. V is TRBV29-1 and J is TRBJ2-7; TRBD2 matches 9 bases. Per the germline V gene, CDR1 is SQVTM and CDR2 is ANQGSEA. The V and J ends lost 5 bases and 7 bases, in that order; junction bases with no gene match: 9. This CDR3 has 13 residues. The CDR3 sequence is CSVKAGGLREQYF. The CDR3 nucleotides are TGCAGCGTTAAGGCGGGAGGGCTGAGGGAGCAGTACTTC.

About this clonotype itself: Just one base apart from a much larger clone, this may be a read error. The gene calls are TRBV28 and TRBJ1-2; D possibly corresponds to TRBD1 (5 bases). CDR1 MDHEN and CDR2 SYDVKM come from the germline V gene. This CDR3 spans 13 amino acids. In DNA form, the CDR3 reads TGTGCCAGCAGACGGGGCTCTAACTATGGCTACGCCTTC. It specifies CASRRGSNYGYAF.

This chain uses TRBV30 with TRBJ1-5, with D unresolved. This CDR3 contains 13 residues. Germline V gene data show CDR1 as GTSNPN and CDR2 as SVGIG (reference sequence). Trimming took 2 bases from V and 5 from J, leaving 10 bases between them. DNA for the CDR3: TGTGCCTGGAGTCGTACTCAATATCAGCCCCAGCATTTT. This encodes CAWSRTQYQPQHF.

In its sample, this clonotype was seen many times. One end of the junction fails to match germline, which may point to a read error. In nucleotides, the CDR3 is TGTGCCAACAGTTACTTAGCGGGAGGTTCCTACGAGCAGTACTTC. Protein sequence: CANSYLAGGSYEQYF. The chain uses TRBV6-2 or TRBV6-3 and TRBJ2-7; 10 nucleotides line up with TRBD2. The germline gives CDR1 MNHEY, CDR2 SVGEGT. The CDR3 is made up of 15 amino acids.